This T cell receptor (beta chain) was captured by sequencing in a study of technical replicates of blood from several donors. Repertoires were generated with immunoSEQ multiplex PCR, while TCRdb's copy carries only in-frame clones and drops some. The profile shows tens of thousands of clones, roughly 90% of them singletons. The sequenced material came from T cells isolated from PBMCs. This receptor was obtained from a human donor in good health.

CDR3 DNA sequence: TGTGCCAGCAGTTACGGACTAGCGGAAGAGCAGTTCTTC. Its translation is CASSYGLAEEQFF. J is TRBJ2-1 and V is TRBV6-6, with 10 bases lining up with TRBD2. V dropped 2 bases and J dropped 10; count of bases not matched to a gene: 2. This CDR3 spans 13 amino acids. Germline loops: CDR1 MNHNY, CDR2 SVGAGI (reference sequence).